This T cell receptor (beta chain) was observed in a study of T-cell memory formation after mild COVID-19. Only a few counts were recorded for this clonotype. The ends were cut back, 0 bases at V and 3 bases at J, with 12 bases in the middle. The germline gives CDR1 KGHDR, CDR2 SFDVKD. This CDR3 spans 16 amino acids. 5'RACE primed at constant segments yielded TCR alpha and TCR beta cDNA libraries bearing sample barcodes and UMIs. MiXCR, applied by TCRdb to the 5' RACE reads, yields one record per CDR3 protein. The sample has 450,000 to 650,000 distinct CDR3 sequences; more than 15% are singletons. The chain carries TRBV24-1 and TRBJ2-3; D is uncertain. This TCR derives from an adult woman who had mild COVID-19 (a few samples of this study predate the infection). Cell type and time point are not known. Material: PBMCs or a T cell subset sorted from them (not recorded which). The chain's CDR3 is CATSDLSGLRTDTQYF. The CDR3 DNA reads TGTGCCACCAGTGATTTGTCGGGTCTAAGGACAGATACGCAGTATTTT.